This passage covers 5 T cell receptor beta chains from one sample sequenced in a study of blood T cell repertoires in COVID-19. Using immunoSEQ multiplex PCR, the repertoire was profiled, and TCRdb retains in-frame clones only, with some absent. The sample includes under 45,000 clones, about 86% of them seen just once. The specimen was peripheral blood. Every receptor here comes from a man aged 40-55 years with active COVID-19.

The sample holds a few counts of this clone. The chain recombines TRBV5-1 with TRBJ2-7, with 7 bases identical to TRBD1. CDR3 length: 14 residues. V lost 0 bases and J lost 2; bases outside the gene matches: 2. Per the germline V gene, CDR1 is SGHRS and CDR2 is YFSETQ. CDR3 bases: TGCGCCAGCAGCTTGGGACAGGGACCCTACGAGCAGTACTTC. Translated, it gives CASSLGQGPYEQYF.

Only one count was recorded for this clone. The chain couples TRBV15 to TRBJ2-1, with D tentatively TRBD2 (5 bases). This CDR3 is 14 amino acids long. The ends were cut back, 0 bases at V and 9 bases at J, with 12 bases in the middle. Germline assignment: CDR1 LNHNV and CDR2 YYDKDF (reference sequence). The CDR3 nucleotides read TGTGCCACCAGCAGAGATAGCGCCGCCGGTGAGCAGTTCTTC. Translating gives CATSRDSAAGEQFF.

The rearrangement joins TRBV6-5 to TRBJ1-2, with D hard to call. Trimming stripped 8 bases from V and 3 bases from J, with 13 bases between. Germline lookup yields CDR1 MNHEY and CDR2 SVGAGI. The CDR3 contains 13 residues. The DNA of the CDR3 is TGTGCCAGCGGCGGGATTTTGGACTATGGCTACACCTTC. Translation gives CASGGILDYGYTF.

V usage is TRBV18 and J usage is TRBJ1-5; no definite D call. Per the germline V gene, CDR1 is KGHSH and CDR2 is LQKENI. The length of the CDR3 is 13 residues. V was cut by 2 bases and J by 3 bases, with 5 bases left in between. The CDR3 sequence is CASSPGPNQPQHF. CDR3 nucleotide sequence: TGTGCCAGCTCACCAGGGCCCAATCAGCCCCAGCATTTT.

The chain employs TRBV11-2 and TRBJ1-5; 10 nucleotides align to TRBD1. The V and J ends lost 1 base and 6 bases, in that order; junction bases with no gene match: 3. Germline assignment: CDR1 SGHAT and CDR2 FQNNGV. The CDR3 runs to 15 residues. The CDR3 sequence is CASSLGDRGFQPQHF. CDR3 coding DNA: TGTGCCAGCAGCTTAGGGGACAGGGGTTTTCAGCCCCAGCATTTT.